This T cell receptor (beta chain) was profiled in a study of T cell changes during pregnancy in multiple sclerosis. Measured with immunoSEQ multiplex PCR; TCRdb has only the in-frame clones, and not every one. The sample contains 70,000 to 80,000 clones, 75% to 95% of which appear only once. Germline V lookup: CDR1 MDHEN, CDR2 SYDVKM. The CDR3 length is 14 residues. The chain couples TRBV28 to TRBJ2-5; D may be TRBD1 (5 bases). The J call is in doubt because the DNA end fits TRBJ2-7 better. The clonotype was recovered from a female donor with multiple sclerosis, enrolled in a pregnancy study. The sample consisted of CD4+ T cells from peripheral blood mononuclear cells, taken before pregnancy. The DNA of the CDR3 is TGTGCCAGCAGTCTCGGCAGGGTGACCTACGAGCAGTACTTC. It specifies CASSLGRVTYEQYF.